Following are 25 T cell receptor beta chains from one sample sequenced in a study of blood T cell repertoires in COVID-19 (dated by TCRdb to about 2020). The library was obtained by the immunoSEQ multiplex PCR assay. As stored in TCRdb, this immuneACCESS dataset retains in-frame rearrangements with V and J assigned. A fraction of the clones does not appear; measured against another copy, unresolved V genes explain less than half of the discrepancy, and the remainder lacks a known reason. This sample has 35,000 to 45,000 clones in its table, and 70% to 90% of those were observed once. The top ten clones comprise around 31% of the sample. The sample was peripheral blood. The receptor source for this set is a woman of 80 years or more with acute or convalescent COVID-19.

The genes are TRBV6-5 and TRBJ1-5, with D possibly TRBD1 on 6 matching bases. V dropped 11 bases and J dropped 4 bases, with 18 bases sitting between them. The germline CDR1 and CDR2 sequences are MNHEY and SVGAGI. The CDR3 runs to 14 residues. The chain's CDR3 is CAGSDWTANQPQHF. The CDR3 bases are TGTGCCGGTTCGGATTGGACAGCTAATCAGCCCCAGCATTTT.

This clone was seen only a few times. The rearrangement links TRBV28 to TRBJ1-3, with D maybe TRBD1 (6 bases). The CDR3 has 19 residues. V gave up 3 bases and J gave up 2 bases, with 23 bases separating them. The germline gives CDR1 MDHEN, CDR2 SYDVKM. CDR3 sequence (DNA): TGTGCCAGCAGTTTTAATCCAGGGGCCCTCCGGGAGGCTGGAAACACCATATATTTT. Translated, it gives CASSFNPGALREAGNTIYF.

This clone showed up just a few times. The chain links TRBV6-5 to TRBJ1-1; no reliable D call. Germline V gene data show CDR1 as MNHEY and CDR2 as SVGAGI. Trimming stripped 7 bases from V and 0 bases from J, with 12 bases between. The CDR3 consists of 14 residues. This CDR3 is CASKVRSMNTEAFF. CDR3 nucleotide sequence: TGTGCCAGCAAAGTCAGATCCATGAACACTGAAGCTTTCTTT.

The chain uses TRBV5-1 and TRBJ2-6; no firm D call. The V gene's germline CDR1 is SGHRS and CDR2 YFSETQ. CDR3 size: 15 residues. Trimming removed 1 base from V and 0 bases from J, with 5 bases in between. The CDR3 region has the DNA TGCGCCAGCAGCTTGAAAGCCTCTGGGGCCAACGTCCTGACTTTC. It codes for CASSLKASGANVLTF.

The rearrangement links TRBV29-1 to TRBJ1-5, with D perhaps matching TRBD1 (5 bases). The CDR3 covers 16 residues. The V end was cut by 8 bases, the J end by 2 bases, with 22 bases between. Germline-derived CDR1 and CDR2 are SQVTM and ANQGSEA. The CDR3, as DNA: TGCAGCCCAAAAGGCGGCCAGGGAAGAGGCAATCAGCCCCAGCATTTT. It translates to CSPKGGQGRGNQPQHF.

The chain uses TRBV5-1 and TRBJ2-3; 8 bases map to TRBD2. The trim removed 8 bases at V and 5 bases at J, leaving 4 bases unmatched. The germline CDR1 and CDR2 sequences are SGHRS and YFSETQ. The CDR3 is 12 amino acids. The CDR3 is CASSTSVDTQYF. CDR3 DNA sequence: TGCGCCAGTTCGACTAGCGTAGATACGCAGTATTTT. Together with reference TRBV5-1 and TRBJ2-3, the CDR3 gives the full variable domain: KAGVTQTPRYLIKTRGQQVTLSCSPISGHRSVSWYQQTPGQGLQFLFEYFSETQRNKGNFPGRFSGRQFSNSRSEMNVSTLELGDSALYLCASSTSVDTQYFGPGTRLTVL.

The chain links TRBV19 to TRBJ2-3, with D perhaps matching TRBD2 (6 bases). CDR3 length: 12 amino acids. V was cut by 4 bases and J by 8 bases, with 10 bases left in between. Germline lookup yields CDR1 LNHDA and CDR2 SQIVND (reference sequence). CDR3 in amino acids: CASSTGVGTQYF. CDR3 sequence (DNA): TGTGCCAGTAGTACGGGGGTTGGTACGCAGTATTTT.

CDR3 nucleotide sequence: TGTGCCAGCAGCAAAGACCGGCTGGACCCATGCGGGCGAGTTCAGTATTTT. Protein: CASSKDRLDPCGRVQYF. The chain uses TRBV21-1 and TRBJ2-3; TRBD2 is the table's D call and was not checked against the DNA. TRBV21-1 is a recognized pseudogene. This CDR3 has 17 amino acids.

CDR3: CASSPTSGRFSSYNEQFF. The CDR3 bases are TGTGCCAGCAGCCCGACTAGCGGGAGATTCAGCTCCTACAATGAGCAGTTCTTC. The J gene is TRBJ2-1, the V gene TRBV6-2 or TRBV6-3, with TRBD2 matching over 12 bases. From germline, CDR1 is MNHEY and CDR2 SVGEGT. V shed 6 bases, J shed 0 bases, and the junction held 9 bases outside the gene matches. The CDR3 contains 18 residues.

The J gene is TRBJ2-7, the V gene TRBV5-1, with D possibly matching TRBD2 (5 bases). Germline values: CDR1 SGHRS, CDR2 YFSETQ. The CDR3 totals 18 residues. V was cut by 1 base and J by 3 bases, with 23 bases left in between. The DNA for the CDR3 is TGCGCCAGCAGCTTGAACGTCCGGGCTAGCCAAAGGATCTACGAGCAGTACTTC. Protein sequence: CASSLNVRASQRIYEQYF.

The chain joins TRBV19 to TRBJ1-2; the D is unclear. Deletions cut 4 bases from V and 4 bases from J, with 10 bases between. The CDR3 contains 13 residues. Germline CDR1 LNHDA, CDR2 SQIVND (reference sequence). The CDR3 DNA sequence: TGTGCCAGTAGTAATCCGGGAATCTATGGCTACACCTTC. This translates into CASSNPGIYGYTF.

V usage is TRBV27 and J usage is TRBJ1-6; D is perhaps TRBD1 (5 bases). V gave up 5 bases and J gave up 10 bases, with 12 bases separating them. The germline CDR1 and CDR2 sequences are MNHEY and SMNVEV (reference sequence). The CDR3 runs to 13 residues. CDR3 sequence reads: CASSTRGGSPLHF. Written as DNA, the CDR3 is TGTGCCAGCAGTACCCGGGGGGGGTCACCCCTCCACTTT.

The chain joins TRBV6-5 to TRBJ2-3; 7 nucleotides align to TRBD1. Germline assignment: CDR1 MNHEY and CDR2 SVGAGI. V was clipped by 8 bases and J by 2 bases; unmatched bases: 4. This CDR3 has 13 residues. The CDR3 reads CASRQGITDTQYF. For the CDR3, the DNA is TGTGCCAGCCGACAGGGAATCACAGATACGCAGTATTTT.

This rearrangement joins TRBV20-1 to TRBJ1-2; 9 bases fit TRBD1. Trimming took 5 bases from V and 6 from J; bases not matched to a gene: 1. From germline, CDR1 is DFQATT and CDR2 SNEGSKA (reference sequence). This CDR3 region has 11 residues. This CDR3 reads CSAWDRDGYTF. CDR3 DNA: TGCAGTGCTTGGGACAGGGATGGCTACACCTTC.

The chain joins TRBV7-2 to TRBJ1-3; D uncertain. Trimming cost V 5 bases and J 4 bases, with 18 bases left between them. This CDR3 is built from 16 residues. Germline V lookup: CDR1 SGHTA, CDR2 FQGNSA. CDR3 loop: CASSPNTHHTGNTIYF. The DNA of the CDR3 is TGTGCCAGCAGCCCCAACACCCATCATACGGGAAACACCATATATTTT.

The CDR3 loop reads CASSYLGQGNNSPLHF. The CDR3 DNA reads as TGTGCCAGCAGTTACTTGGGTCAGGGGAACAATTCACCCCTCCACTTT. This sequence joins TRBV6-6 and TRBJ1-6, with a possible D match to TRBD1 (6 bases). CDR1 is MNHNY and CDR2 is SVGAGI in the germline V gene (reference sequence). This CDR3 region has 16 residues. The V gene lost 1 base and the J gene lost 7 bases, with 14 bases spanning the gap.

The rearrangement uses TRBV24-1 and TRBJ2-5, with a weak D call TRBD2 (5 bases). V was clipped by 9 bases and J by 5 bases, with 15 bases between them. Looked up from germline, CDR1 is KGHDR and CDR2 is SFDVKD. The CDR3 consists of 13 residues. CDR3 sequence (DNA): TGTGCCACCGCGGGTGGAAGTATGGAGACCCAGTACTTC. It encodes CATAGGSMETQYF.

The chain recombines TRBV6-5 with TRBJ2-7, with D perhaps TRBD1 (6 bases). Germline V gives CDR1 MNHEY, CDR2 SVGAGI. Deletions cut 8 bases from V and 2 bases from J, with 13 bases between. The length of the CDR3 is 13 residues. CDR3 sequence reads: CASQGSRAYEQYF. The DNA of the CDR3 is TGTGCCAGCCAGGGGAGCCGGGCCTACGAGCAGTACTTC.

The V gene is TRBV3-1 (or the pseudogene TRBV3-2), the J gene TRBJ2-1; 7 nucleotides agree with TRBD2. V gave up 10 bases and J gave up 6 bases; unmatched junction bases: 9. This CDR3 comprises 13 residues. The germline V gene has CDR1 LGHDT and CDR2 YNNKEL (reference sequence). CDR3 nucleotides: TGTGCCACCTCTGGAGGGAGGGGCAATGAGCAGTTCTTC. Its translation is CATSGGRGNEQFF.

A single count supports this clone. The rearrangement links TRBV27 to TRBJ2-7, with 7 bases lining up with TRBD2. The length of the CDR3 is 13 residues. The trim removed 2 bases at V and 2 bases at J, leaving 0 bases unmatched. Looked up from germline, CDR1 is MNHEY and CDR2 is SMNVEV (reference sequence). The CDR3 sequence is CASSLAGAYEQYF. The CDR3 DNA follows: TGTGCCAGCAGTTTAGCGGGGGCCTACGAGCAGTACTTC.

CDR3: CASSPTGGWTEAFF. The CDR3 DNA reads TGTGCCAGCTCACCGACAGGGGGCTGGACTGAAGCTTTCTTT. V is TRBV27 and J is TRBJ1-1; 10 bases match TRBD1. This CDR3 spans 14 amino acids. Germline V CDR1 and CDR2: MNHEY, SMNVEV (reference sequence). V lost 8 bases and J lost 5; bases outside the gene matches: 8.

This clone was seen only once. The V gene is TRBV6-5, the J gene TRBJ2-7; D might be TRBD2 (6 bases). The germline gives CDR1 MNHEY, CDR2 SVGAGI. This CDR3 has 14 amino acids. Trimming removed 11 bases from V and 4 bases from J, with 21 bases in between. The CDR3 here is CAAAGGGGPYEQYF. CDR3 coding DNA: TGTGCCGCAGCCGGTGGGGGAGGTCCATACGAGCAGTACTTC.

This CDR3 reads CASSLVRGNQPQHF. CDR3 sequence (DNA): TGTGCCAGCAGCTTAGTCCGGGGAAATCAGCCCCAGCATTTT. V gene TRBV5-8 combines with J gene TRBJ1-5; D is ambiguous. V was clipped by 2 bases and J by 4 bases, with 10 bases between them. Germline V lookup: CDR1 SGHTS, CDR2 YDEGEE. There are 14 residues in the CDR3.

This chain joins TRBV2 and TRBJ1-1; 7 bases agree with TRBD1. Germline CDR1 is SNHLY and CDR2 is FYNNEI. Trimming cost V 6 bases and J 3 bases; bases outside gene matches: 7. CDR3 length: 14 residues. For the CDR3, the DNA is TGTGCCAGCAGAACGGGACAGCTCGACACTGAAGCTTTCTTT. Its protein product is CASRTGQLDTEAFF.

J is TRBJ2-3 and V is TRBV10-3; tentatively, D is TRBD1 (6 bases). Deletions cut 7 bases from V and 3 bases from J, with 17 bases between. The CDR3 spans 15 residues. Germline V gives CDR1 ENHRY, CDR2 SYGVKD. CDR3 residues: CAINGKGGSTDTQYF. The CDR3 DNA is TGTGCCATCAACGGAAAAGGGGGTTCAACAGATACGCAGTATTTT.